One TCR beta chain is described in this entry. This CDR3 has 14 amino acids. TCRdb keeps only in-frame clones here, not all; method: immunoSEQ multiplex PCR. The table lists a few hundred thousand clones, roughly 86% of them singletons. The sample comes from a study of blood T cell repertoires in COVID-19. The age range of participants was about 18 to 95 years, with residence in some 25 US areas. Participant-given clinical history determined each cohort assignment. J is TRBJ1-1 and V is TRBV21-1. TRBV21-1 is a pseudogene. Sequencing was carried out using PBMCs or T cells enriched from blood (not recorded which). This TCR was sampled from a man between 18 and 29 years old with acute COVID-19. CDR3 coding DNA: TGTGCCAGCAGCAAAATGGGGCAGGGCGGGACCGCTTTCTTT. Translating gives CASSKMGQGGTAFF.